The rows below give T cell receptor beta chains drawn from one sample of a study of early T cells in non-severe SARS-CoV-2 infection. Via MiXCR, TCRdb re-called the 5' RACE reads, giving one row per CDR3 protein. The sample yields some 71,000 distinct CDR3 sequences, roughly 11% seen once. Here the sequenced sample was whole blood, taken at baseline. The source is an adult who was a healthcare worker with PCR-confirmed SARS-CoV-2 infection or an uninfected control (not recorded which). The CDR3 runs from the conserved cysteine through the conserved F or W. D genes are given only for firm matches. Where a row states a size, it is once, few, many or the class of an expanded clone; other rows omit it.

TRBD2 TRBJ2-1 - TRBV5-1 TGCGCCAGCAGCGCACTAGCGGGGGCCTTTTCAAATGAGCAGTTCTTC CASSALAGAFSNEQFF
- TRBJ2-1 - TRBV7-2 TGTGCCAGCAGCTTCGCCAATAGAAAAGGCGATGAGCAGTTCTTC CASSFANRKGDEQFF
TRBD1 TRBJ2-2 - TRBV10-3 TGTGCCACCTATGACCGGGACAGGGGAGCCGGGGAGCTGTTTTTT CATYDRDRGAGELFF
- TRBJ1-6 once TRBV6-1 TGTGCCAGCAGTGAAGCGACCCGCTGGGGCAGCAATTCACCCCTCCACTTT CASSEATRWGSNSPLHF
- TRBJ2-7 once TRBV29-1 TGCAGCGTTGTACAGGCGAGCTCCTACGAGCAGTACTTC CSVVQASSYEQYF
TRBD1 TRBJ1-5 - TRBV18 TGTGCCAGCTCACCAAGTAAGGGGACAGGGTTAACTCAGCCCCAGCATTTT CASSPSKGTGLTQPQHF
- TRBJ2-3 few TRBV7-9 TGTGCCAGCAGTATGGCTGGCACAGATACGCAGTATTTT CASSMAGTDTQYF
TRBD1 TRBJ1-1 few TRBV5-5 TGTGCCAGCAGTCCGGGACAGGGAAGGAACACTGAAGCTTTCTTT CASSPGQGRNTEAFF
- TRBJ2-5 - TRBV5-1 TGCGCCAGCAGTCTGGACGACCAAGAGACCCAGTACTTC CASSLDDQETQYF
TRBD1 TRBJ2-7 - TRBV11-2 TGTGCCAGCAGTACCGGACAGGGAAGGACCTACGAGCAGTACTTC CASSTGQGRTYEQYF
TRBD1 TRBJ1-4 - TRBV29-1 TGCAGCGTGCGCGGGACAGCGAATGAAAAACTGTTTTTT CSVRGTANEKLFF
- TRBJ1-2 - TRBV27 TGTGCCAGCAGTCCACTACTCTCGAACTATGGCTACACCTTC CASSPLLSNYGYTF
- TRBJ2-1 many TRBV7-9 TGTGCCAGCAGTGCAGACGCCTACAATGAGCAGTTCTTC CASSADAYNEQFF
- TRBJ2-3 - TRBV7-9 TGTGCCAGCAGCTCACACTCGGGGGCGCAGTATTTT CASSSHSGAQYF
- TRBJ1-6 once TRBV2 TGTGCCAGCATGAGGATGGGATCACCCCTCCACTTT CASMRMGSPLHF
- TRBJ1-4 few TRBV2 TGTGCCAGCAGTGAAAGGTCCCTTAATGAAAAACTGTTTTTT CASSERSLNEKLFF
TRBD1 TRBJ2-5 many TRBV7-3 TGTGCCAGCAGCTTATACGGGACAGGGCAAGAGACCCAGTACTTC CASSLYGTGQETQYF
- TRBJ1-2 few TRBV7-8 TGTGCCAGCAACTACGGGGGGGTCGACTATGGCTACACCTTC CASNYGGVDYGYTF
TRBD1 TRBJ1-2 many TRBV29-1 TGCAGCGACTCGATGACAGGGGGCGCCTATGGCTACACCTTC CSDSMTGGAYGYTF
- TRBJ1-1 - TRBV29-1 TGCAGCGGGGGACTAGGGAACACTGAAGCTTTCTTT CSGGLGNTEAFF
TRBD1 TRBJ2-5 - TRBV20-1 TGCAGTGCTACCTGGACAGGGGAAGAGACCCAGTACTTC CSATWTGEETQYF
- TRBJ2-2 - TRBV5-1 TGCGCCAGCAGCTTGCAGGGGTTACCCGGGGAGCTGTTTTTT CASSLQGLPGELFF
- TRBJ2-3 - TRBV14 TGTGCCAGCAGCAAACAGACATGGGCAGATACGCAGTATTTT CASSKQTWADTQYF
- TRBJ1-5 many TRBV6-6 TGTGCCAGCAGTTACGGAGCCGGCAGGGAACAGCCCCAGCATTTT CASSYGAGREQPQHF
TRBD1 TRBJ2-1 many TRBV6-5 TGTGCCAGTCAAGGGACAGGGATTTACAATGAGCAGTTCTTC CASQGTGIYNEQFF
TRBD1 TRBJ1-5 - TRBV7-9 TGTGCCAGCAGCTTAGCGGGGGCGGGACAGAATCAGCCCCAGCATTTT CASSLAGAGQNQPQHF
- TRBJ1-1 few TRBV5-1 TGCGCCAGCAGTTTGTATGGGGACATAGAAGCTTTCTTT CASSLYGDIEAFF
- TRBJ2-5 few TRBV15 TGTGCCACCAGCAGAGATAAGACCCAGTACTTC CATSRDKTQYF
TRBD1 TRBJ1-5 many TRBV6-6 TGTGCCAGCAGTTATTCCGGACAGGTTGGCAATCAGCCCCAGCATTTT CASSYSGQVGNQPQHF
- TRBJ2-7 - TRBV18 TGTGCCAGCTCACCGGAACAGGTCAACTACGAGCAGTACTTC CASSPEQVNYEQYF
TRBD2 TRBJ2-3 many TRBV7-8 TGTGCCAGCAGCCCCTGGGGACTAGCGGGGGGGCCGCGCACAGATACGCAGTATTTT CASSPWGLAGGPRTDTQYF
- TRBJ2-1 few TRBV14 TGTGCCAGCAGCCAATTTCGGACATTGAGCAATGAGCAGTTCTTC CASSQFRTLSNEQFF
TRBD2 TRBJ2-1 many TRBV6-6 TGTGCCAGCAGTTACGTACTAGCGGGCTACAATGAGCAGTTCTTC CASSYVLAGYNEQFF
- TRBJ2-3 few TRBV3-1 TGTGCCAGCAGCCAAGACAGAAACACAGATACGCAGTATTTT CASSQDRNTDTQYF
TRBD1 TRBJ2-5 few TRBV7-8 TGTGCCAGCAGCACACCGGGACAGGGAGGAATTGAGACCCAGTACTTC CASSTPGQGGIETQYF
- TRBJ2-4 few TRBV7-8 TGTGCCAGCAGCGGTGACCAGAGGGACATTCAGTACTTC CASSGDQRDIQYF
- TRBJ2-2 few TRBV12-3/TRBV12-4 TGTGCCAGCAGTCCCTCGGGCAGGGGAGGCGGGGAGCTGTTTTTT CASSPSGRGGGELFF
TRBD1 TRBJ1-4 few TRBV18 TGTGCCAGCTCGCCCGGGACAGGGGCTAATGAAAAACTGTTTTTT CASSPGTGANEKLFF
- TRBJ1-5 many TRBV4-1 TGCGCCAGCAAGGGAGGGCCAAATCAGCCCCAGCATTTT CASKGGPNQPQHF
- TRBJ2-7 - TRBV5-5 TGTGCCAGCAGCTCCTCCGGGCGGACAAATTACGAGCAGTACTTC CASSSSGRTNYEQYF
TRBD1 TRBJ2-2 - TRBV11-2 TGTGCCAGCAGCCTGACAGGGATGAACACCGGGGAGCTGTTTTTT CASSLTGMNTGELFF
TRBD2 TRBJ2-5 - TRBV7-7 TGTGCCAGCAGCCGGACTAGCGGACCCAAAGAGACCCAGTACTTC CASSRTSGPKETQYF
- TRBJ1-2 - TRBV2 TGTGCCAGCAGTGAAGTCAGAGACTATGGCTACACCTTC CASSEVRDYGYTF
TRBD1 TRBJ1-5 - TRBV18 TGTGCCAGCTCACTACGGACAGGGAGTCAGCCCCAGCATTTT CASSLRTGSQPQHF
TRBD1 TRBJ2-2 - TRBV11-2 TGTGCCAGCAGCCCCCGGACAGGGGCCGGGGAGCTGTTTTTT CASSPRTGAGELFF
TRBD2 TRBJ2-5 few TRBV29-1 TGCAGCGTTGTGGTCGGGGGGGAAGGGACCCAGTACTTC CSVVVGGEGTQYF
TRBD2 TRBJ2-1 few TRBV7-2 TGTGCCAGCAGAGGGCGGGGGGCGTGGAGTGAGCAGTTCTTC CASRGRGAWSEQFF